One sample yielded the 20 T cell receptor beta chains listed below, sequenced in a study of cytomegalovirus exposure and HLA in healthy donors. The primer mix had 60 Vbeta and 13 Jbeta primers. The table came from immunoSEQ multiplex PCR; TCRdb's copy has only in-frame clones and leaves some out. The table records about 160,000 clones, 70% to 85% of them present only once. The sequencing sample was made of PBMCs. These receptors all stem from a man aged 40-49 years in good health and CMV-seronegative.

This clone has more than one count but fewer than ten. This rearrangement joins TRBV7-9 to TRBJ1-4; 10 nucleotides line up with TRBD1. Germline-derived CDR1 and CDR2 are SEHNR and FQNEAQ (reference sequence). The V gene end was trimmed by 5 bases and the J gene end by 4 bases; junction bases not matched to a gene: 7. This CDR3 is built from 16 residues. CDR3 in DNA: TGTGCCAGCAGCGCAGGACAGGGGGAGGGTAATGAAAAACTGTTTTTT. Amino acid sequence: CASSAGQGEGNEKLFF. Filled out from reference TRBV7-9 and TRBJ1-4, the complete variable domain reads DTGVSQNPRHKITKRGQNVTFRCDPISEHNRLYWYRQTLGQGPEFLTYFQNEAQLEKSRLLSDRFSAERPKGSFSTLEIQRTEQGDSAMYLCASSAGQGEGNEKLFFGSGTQLSVL.

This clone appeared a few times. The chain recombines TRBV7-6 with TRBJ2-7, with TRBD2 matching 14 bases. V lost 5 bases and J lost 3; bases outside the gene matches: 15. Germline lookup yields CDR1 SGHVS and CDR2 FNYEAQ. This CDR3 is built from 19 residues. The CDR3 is CASSPRLAGGPTESYEQYF. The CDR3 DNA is TGTGCCAGCAGCCCCAGACTAGCGGGAGGGCCGACTGAGAGCTACGAGCAGTACTTC.

The CDR3 DNA reads as TGTGCCAGCAGACCCGGACAGAACACCGGGGAGCTGTTTTTT. It codes for CASRPGQNTGELFF. The rearrangement links TRBV28 to TRBJ2-2; maybe TRBD1 (5 bases). Trimming pared 6 bases from V and 1 base from J, leaving 9 bases between. The CDR3 sequence is 14 residues long. Germline CDR1 MDHEN, CDR2 SYDVKM.

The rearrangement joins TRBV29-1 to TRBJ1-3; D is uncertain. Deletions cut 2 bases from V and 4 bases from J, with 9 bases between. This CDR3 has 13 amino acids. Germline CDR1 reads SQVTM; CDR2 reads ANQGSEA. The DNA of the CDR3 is TGCAGCGTTGAATGGGCCCGGGGAAACACCATATATTTT. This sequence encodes CSVEWARGNTIYF.

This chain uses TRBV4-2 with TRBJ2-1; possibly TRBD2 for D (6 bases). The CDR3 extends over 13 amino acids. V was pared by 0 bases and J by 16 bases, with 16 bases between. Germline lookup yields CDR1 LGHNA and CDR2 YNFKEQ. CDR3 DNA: TGTGCCAGCAGCCAAGATCCGTCGACTAGAAGATTCTTC. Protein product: CASSQDPSTRRFF.

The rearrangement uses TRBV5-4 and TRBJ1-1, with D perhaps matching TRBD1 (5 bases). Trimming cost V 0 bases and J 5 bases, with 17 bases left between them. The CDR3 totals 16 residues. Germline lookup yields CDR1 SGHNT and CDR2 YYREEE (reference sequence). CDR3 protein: CASSLGIRVDTTEAFF. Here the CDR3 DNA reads TGTGCCAGCAGCTTGGGCATCAGGGTAGACACAACTGAAGCTTTCTTT.

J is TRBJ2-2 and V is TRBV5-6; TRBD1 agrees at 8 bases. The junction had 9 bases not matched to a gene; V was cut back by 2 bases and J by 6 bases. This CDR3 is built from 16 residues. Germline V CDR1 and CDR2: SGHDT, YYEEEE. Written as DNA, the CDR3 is TGTGCCAGCAGCTTCGCTACAGGGGGTATCTCCGGGGAGCTGTTTTTT. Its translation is CASSFATGGISGELFF.

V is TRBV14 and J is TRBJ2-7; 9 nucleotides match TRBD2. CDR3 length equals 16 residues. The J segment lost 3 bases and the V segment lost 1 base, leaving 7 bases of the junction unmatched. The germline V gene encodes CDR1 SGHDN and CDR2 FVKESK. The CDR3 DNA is TGTGCCAGCAGCCAAGGTTTAGCGGGAGCTGGCTACGAGCAGTACTTC. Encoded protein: CASSQGLAGAGYEQYF.

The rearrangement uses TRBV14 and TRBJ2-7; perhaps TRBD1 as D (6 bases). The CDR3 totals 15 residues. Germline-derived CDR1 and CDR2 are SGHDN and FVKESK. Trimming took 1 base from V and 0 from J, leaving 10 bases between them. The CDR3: CASSQAPGDSYEQYF. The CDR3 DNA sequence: TGTGCCAGCAGCCAAGCACCAGGGGACTCCTACGAGCAGTACTTC.

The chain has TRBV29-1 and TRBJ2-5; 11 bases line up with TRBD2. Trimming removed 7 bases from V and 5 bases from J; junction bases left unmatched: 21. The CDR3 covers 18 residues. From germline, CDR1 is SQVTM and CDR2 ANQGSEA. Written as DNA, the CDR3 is TGCAGCGAAGGGAGGGGAGCTAGCGGGGGGAGATATAGGGAGACCCAGTACTTC. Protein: CSEGRGASGGRYRETQYF.

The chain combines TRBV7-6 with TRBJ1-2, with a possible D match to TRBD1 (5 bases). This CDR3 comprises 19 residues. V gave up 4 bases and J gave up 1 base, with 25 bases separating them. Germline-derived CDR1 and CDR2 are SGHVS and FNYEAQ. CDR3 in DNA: TGTGCCAGCAGCTCCCCAAGCGGGACCCAAGGCACCCGTAACTATGGCTACACCTTC. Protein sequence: CASSSPSGTQGTRNYGYTF.

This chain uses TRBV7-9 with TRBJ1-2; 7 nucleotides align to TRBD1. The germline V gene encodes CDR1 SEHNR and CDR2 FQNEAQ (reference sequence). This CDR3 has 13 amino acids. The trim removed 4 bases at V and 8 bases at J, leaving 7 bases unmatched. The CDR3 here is CASSYRGARGYTF. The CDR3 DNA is TGTGCCAGCAGCTACAGGGGCGCGCGGGGCTACACCTTC. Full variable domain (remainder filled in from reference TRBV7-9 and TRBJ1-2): DTGVSQNPRHKITKRGQNVTFRCDPISEHNRLYWYRQTLGQGPEFLTYFQNEAQLEKSRLLSDRFSAERPKGSFSTLEIQRTEQGDSAMYLCASSYRGARGYTFGSGTRLTVV.

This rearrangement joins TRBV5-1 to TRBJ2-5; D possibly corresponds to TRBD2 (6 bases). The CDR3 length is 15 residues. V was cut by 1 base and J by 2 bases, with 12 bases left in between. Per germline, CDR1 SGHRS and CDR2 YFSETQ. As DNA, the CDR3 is TGCGCCAGCAGCTTGTCGGGGGTCCCTCAAGAGACCCAGTACTTC. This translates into CASSLSGVPQETQYF.

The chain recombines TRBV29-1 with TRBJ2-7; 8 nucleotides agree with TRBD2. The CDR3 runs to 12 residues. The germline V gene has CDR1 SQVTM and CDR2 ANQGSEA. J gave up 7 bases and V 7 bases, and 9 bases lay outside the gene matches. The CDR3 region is CSATGGPGEQYF. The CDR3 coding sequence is TGCAGCGCGACGGGAGGGCCGGGTGAGCAGTACTTC.

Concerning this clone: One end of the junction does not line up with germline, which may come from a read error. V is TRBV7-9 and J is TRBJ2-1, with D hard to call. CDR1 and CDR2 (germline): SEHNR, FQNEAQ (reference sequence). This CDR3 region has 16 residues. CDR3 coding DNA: TGTTCCAGCCAACTTACCGGTGGCGGAGCCTACAATGAGCAGTTCTTC. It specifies CSSQLTGGGAYNEQFF.

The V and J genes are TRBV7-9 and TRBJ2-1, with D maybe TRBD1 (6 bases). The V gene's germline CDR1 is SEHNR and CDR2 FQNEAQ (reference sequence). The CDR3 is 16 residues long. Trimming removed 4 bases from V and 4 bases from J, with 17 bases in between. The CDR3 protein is CASSSFKGGTYNEQFF. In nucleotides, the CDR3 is TGTGCCAGCAGCTCGTTCAAAGGGGGAACTTACAATGAGCAGTTCTTC.

CDR3: CASSVELQGYREQFF. The CDR3 region has the DNA TGTGCCAGCAGCGTAGAGTTACAGGGGTATCGTGAGCAGTTCTTC. The V call is TRBV9, the J call TRBJ2-1; the match to TRBD1 covers 7 bases. The length of the CDR3 is 15 residues. The V and J ends lost 0 bases and 9 bases, in that order; junction bases with no gene match: 9. CDR1 and CDR2 from the germline V gene are SGDLS and YYNGEE.

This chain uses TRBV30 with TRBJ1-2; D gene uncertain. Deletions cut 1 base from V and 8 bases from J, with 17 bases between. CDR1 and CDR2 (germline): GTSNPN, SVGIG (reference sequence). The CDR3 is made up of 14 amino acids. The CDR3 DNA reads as TGTGCCTGGAGTGAGCCCCGGCGGGCGGGAGGCTACACCTTC. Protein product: CAWSEPRRAGGYTF.

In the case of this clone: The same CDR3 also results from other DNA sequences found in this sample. DNA of the CDR3: TGTGCCAGCAGCCTACTAGCGGACACCGGGGAGCTGTTTTTT. Amino acids: CASSLLADTGELFF. The chain uses TRBV2 and TRBJ2-2; 8 bases fit TRBD2. Germline CDR1 SNHLY, CDR2 FYNNEI. The CDR3 covers 14 residues. The V and J ends lost 6 bases and 3 bases, in that order; junction bases with no gene match: 3.

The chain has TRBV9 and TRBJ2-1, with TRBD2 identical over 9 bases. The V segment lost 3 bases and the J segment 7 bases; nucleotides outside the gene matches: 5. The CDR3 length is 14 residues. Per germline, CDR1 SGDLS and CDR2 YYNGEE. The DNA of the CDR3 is TGTGCCAGCAGCGCGGGGACTAGCTGGAATGAGCAGTTCTTC. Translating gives CASSAGTSWNEQFF.